The rows below give T cell receptor beta chains drawn from one sample of a study of CD8 T cells in Susac syndrome. TCRdb used MiXCR to reprocess the immunoSEQ multiplex PCR reads, holding one entry per CDR3 protein. The sample yields 90,000 to 150,000 distinct CDR3 sequences, roughly 94% seen once. Sequenced material: CD4+ T cells from PBMCs. These receptors originate from a human donor in good health. Each CDR3 is given with its conserved first and last residue. The D gene is left open where the match is weak. Rows may omit the clone size; those that give it use once, few, many or a size class.

clone_size: once; v_call: TRBV12-3/TRBV12-4; j_call: TRBJ2-3; d_call: -; cdr3_aa: CASSRVGTDTQYF; cdr3_nt: TGTGCCAGCAGTCGTGTTGGCACAGATACGCAGTATTTT
clone_size: -; v_call: TRBV5-1; j_call: TRBJ2-7; d_call: -; cdr3_aa: CASSLATEMDEQYF; cdr3_nt: TGCGCCAGCAGCTTGGCGACCGAGATGGACGAGCAGTACTTC
clone_size: -; v_call: TRBV24-1; j_call: TRBJ2-6; d_call: -; cdr3_aa: CATRGWEAGANVLTF; cdr3_nt: TGTGCCACCAGAGGATGGGAGGCTGGGGCCAACGTCCTGACTTTC
clone_size: -; v_call: TRBV2; j_call: TRBJ1-5; d_call: -; cdr3_aa: CASSDDSWGSQPQHF; cdr3_nt: TGTGCCAGCAGCGACGACTCCTGGGGAAGTCAGCCCCAGCATTTT
clone_size: -; v_call: TRBV20-1; j_call: TRBJ2-5; d_call: -; cdr3_aa: CSARDPGAGAQETQYF; cdr3_nt: TGCAGTGCTAGAGATCCGGGGGCGGGAGCTCAGGAGACCCAGTACTTC
clone_size: -; v_call: TRBV28; j_call: TRBJ1-4; d_call: TRBD1; cdr3_aa: CASSLLQGTNEKLFF; cdr3_nt: TGTGCCAGCAGTTTATTACAGGGGACTAATGAAAAACTGTTTTTT
clone_size: -; v_call: TRBV6-5; j_call: TRBJ1-2; d_call: -; cdr3_aa: CASSYLQGASGYTF; cdr3_nt: TGTGCCAGCAGTTACCTACAGGGTGCAAGTGGCTACACCTTC
clone_size: -; v_call: TRBV5-1; j_call: TRBJ1-1; d_call: -; cdr3_aa: CASSLALQPNTEAFF; cdr3_nt: TGCGCCAGCAGCTTGGCCCTACAGCCGAACACTGAAGCTTTCTTT
clone_size: -; v_call: TRBV7-6; j_call: TRBJ2-2; d_call: TRBD2; cdr3_aa: CASSLESGVWVKLFF; cdr3_nt: TGTGCCAGCAGCTTAGAAAGCGGGGTGTGGGTCAAGCTGTTTTTT
clone_size: -; v_call: TRBV19; j_call: TRBJ2-5; d_call: -; cdr3_aa: CASSMGRGGEETQYF; cdr3_nt: TGTGCCAGTAGTATGGGCAGGGGAGGGGAAGAGACCCAGTACTTC
clone_size: -; v_call: TRBV20-1; j_call: TRBJ2-5; d_call: -; cdr3_aa: CSARVPGAETQYF; cdr3_nt: TGCAGTGCTAGAGTTCCGGGAGCGGAGACCCAGTACTTC
clone_size: -; v_call: TRBV25-1; j_call: TRBJ2-7; d_call: TRBD2; cdr3_aa: CASSDIGTSSYEQYF; cdr3_nt: TGTGCCAGCAGTGACATCGGGACTAGCTCCTACGAGCAGTACTTC
clone_size: -; v_call: TRBV5-1; j_call: TRBJ1-4; d_call: -; cdr3_aa: CASSFGGPNEKLFF; cdr3_nt: TGCGCCAGCAGCTTTGGTGGACCTAATGAAAAACTGTTTTTT
clone_size: few; v_call: TRBV5-6; j_call: TRBJ1-2; d_call: -; cdr3_aa: CASSLPGPTSHGYTF; cdr3_nt: TGTGCCAGCAGCTTGCCGGGACCGACCTCTCATGGCTACACCTTC
clone_size: -; v_call: TRBV20-1; j_call: TRBJ2-1; d_call: -; cdr3_aa: CSASKRDNEQFF; cdr3_nt: TGCAGTGCTAGCAAGCGGGACAATGAGCAGTTCTTC
clone_size: -; v_call: TRBV30; j_call: TRBJ2-3; d_call: TRBD1; cdr3_aa: CAWSVGTGITDTQYF; cdr3_nt: TGTGCCTGGAGTGTAGGGACAGGGATCACAGATACGCAGTATTTT
clone_size: once; v_call: TRBV12-3/TRBV12-4; j_call: TRBJ2-7; d_call: -; cdr3_aa: CASSSPGNPYEQYF; cdr3_nt: TGTGCCAGCAGCTCTCCAGGGAACCCCTACGAGCAGTACTTC
clone_size: -; v_call: TRBV4-3; j_call: TRBJ2-1; d_call: TRBD2; cdr3_aa: CASSQDWGRGGDEQFF; cdr3_nt: TGCGCCAGCAGCCAAGATTGGGGGAGGGGAGGCGATGAGCAGTTCTTC
clone_size: -; v_call: TRBV7-2; j_call: TRBJ2-3; d_call: -; cdr3_aa: CASSSSSGVPVTQYF; cdr3_nt: TGTGCCAGCAGCTCATCCTCGGGGGTTCCCGTAACGCAGTATTTT
clone_size: -; v_call: TRBV5-4; j_call: TRBJ2-5; d_call: -; cdr3_aa: CASSFGGKETQYF; cdr3_nt: TGTGCCAGCAGCTTTGGGGGGAAAGAGACCCAGTACTTC
clone_size: -; v_call: TRBV12-3/TRBV12-4; j_call: TRBJ2-3; d_call: TRBD2; cdr3_aa: CASSFVAGYDTQYF; cdr3_nt: TGTGCCAGCAGTTTTGTAGCGGGATATGATACGCAGTATTTT
clone_size: -; v_call: TRBV30; j_call: TRBJ2-4; d_call: -; cdr3_aa: CAWSGETIQYF; cdr3_nt: TGTGCCTGGAGTGGGGAGACCATTCAGTACTTC
clone_size: -; v_call: TRBV19; j_call: TRBJ1-1; d_call: TRBD1; cdr3_aa: CASSARQGTNTEAFF; cdr3_nt: TGTGCCAGTAGTGCCCGACAGGGGACTAACACTGAAGCTTTCTTT
clone_size: -; v_call: TRBV18; j_call: TRBJ2-3; d_call: -; cdr3_aa: CASSPLPDTQYF; cdr3_nt: TGTGCCAGCTCACCACTACCAGATACGCAGTATTTT
clone_size: -; v_call: TRBV7-9; j_call: TRBJ2-7; d_call: -; cdr3_aa: CARVSGVSYEQYF; cdr3_nt: TGTGCCAGGGTTAGCGGAGTGTCCTACGAGCAGTACTTC
clone_size: -; v_call: TRBV19; j_call: TRBJ1-2; d_call: -; cdr3_aa: CASSLGTSEGFGYTF; cdr3_nt: TGTGCCAGTAGTCTCGGGACGTCTGAAGGATTTGGCTACACCTTC
clone_size: -; v_call: TRBV18; j_call: TRBJ2-6; d_call: -; cdr3_aa: CASSPNRDPGANVLTF; cdr3_nt: TGTGCCAGCTCACCAAACAGGGATCCTGGGGCCAACGTCCTGACTTTC
clone_size: -; v_call: TRBV2; j_call: TRBJ1-1; d_call: -; cdr3_aa: CASSDGIQDTEAFF; cdr3_nt: TGTGCCAGCAGTGATGGCATACAGGACACTGAAGCTTTCTTT
clone_size: -; v_call: TRBV6-6; j_call: TRBJ2-1; d_call: TRBD2; cdr3_aa: CASSYSGSDNEQFF; cdr3_nt: TGTGCCAGCAGTTACAGCGGGAGCGACAATGAGCAGTTCTTC
clone_size: once; v_call: TRBV29-1; j_call: TRBJ1-1; d_call: -; cdr3_aa: CSVAYERRTAEGPNTEAFF; cdr3_nt: TGCAGCGTCGCGTACGAACGACGGACTGCCGAGGGCCCTAACACTGAAGCTTTCTTT
clone_size: -; v_call: TRBV28; j_call: TRBJ2-3; d_call: TRBD2; cdr3_aa: CASRTSGRALDTQYF; cdr3_nt: TGTGCCAGCAGAACTAGCGGGAGGGCTTTGGATACGCAGTATTTT
clone_size: -; v_call: TRBV4-1; j_call: TRBJ2-1; d_call: -; cdr3_aa: CASSQEQASSNEQFF; cdr3_nt: TGCGCCAGCAGCCAAGAACAGGCCTCTTCAAATGAGCAGTTCTTC
clone_size: -; v_call: TRBV6-2/TRBV6-3; j_call: TRBJ2-3; d_call: -; cdr3_aa: CASSYDGYWRGRTDTQYF; cdr3_nt: TGTGCCAGCAGTTACGACGGGTATTGGCGGGGGCGCACAGATACGCAGTATTTT
clone_size: -; v_call: TRBV4-1; j_call: TRBJ2-2; d_call: -; cdr3_aa: CASSRMTGNTGELFF; cdr3_nt: TGCGCCAGCAGCCGAATGACAGGGAACACCGGGGAGCTGTTTTTT
clone_size: once; v_call: TRBV6-1; j_call: TRBJ2-4; d_call: -; cdr3_aa: CAFSWRGGEDIQYF; cdr3_nt: TGTGCCTTCTCTTGGAGGGGGGGAGAAGACATTCAGTACTTC
clone_size: -; v_call: TRBV5-1; j_call: TRBJ2-2; d_call: -; cdr3_aa: CASSPLPNTGELFF; cdr3_nt: TGCGCCAGCAGCCCCCTCCCGAACACCGGGGAGCTGTTTTTT
clone_size: once; v_call: TRBV4-1; j_call: TRBJ2-3; d_call: -; cdr3_aa: CASSQARKMGTDTQYF; cdr3_nt: TGCGCCAGCAGCCAAGCTAGGAAGATGGGCACAGATACGCAGTATTTT
clone_size: -; v_call: TRBV12-3/TRBV12-4; j_call: TRBJ2-2; d_call: TRBD2; cdr3_aa: CASSLGLAGTGELFF; cdr3_nt: TGTGCCAGCAGTTTAGGGCTAGCGGGCACCGGGGAGCTGTTTTTT
clone_size: once; v_call: TRBV24-1; j_call: TRBJ2-7; d_call: -; cdr3_aa: CATRLAATYEQYF; cdr3_nt: TGTGCCACCAGATTAGCGGCAACCTACGAGCAGTACTTC
clone_size: -; v_call: TRBV2; j_call: TRBJ2-3; d_call: -; cdr3_aa: CASSVGGVDTQYF; cdr3_nt: TGTGCCAGCAGTGTTGGCGGTGTAGATACGCAGTATTTT
clone_size: -; v_call: TRBV5-1; j_call: TRBJ1-5; d_call: -; cdr3_aa: CASSLSGIVDQPQHF; cdr3_nt: TGCGCCAGCAGCTTGTCCGGGATAGTGGATCAGCCCCAGCATTTT
clone_size: -; v_call: TRBV29-1; j_call: TRBJ2-2; d_call: -; cdr3_aa: CSVGFGTGTGELFF; cdr3_nt: TGCAGCGTTGGCTTCGGAACGGGCACCGGGGAGCTGTTTTTT
clone_size: -; v_call: TRBV4-2; j_call: TRBJ1-2; d_call: -; cdr3_aa: CASSQEWVNYGYTF; cdr3_nt: TGTGCCAGCAGCCAAGAATGGGTAAACTATGGCTACACCTTC
clone_size: -; v_call: TRBV19; j_call: TRBJ2-1; d_call: -; cdr3_aa: CASSISQYNEQFF; cdr3_nt: TGTGCCAGTAGTATTTCCCAGTACAATGAGCAGTTCTTC
clone_size: -; v_call: TRBV5-6; j_call: TRBJ2-3; d_call: TRBD2; cdr3_aa: CASSSNSGRLPYF; cdr3_nt: TGTGCCAGCAGCTCCAATAGCGGGAGACTGCCGTATTTT
clone_size: -; v_call: TRBV3-1; j_call: TRBJ2-7; d_call: TRBD2; cdr3_aa: CASSQGGTSGAYEQYF; cdr3_nt: TGTGCCAGCAGCCAAGGAGGGACTAGCGGAGCCTACGAGCAGTACTTC
clone_size: -; v_call: TRBV5-1; j_call: TRBJ1-6; d_call: -; cdr3_aa: CASRRTGVNSPLHF; cdr3_nt: TGCGCCAGCAGAAGGACGGGCGTTAATTCACCCCTCCACTTT
clone_size: -; v_call: TRBV5-8; j_call: TRBJ2-5; d_call: TRBD1; cdr3_aa: CASSLAGRTGDETQYF; cdr3_nt: TGTGCCAGCAGCTTGGCCGGCCGGACAGGGGACGAGACCCAGTACTTC
clone_size: -; v_call: TRBV6-5; j_call: TRBJ2-5; d_call: TRBD1; cdr3_aa: CASGQGETQYF; cdr3_nt: TGTGCTTCGGGACAGGGGGAGACCCAGTACTTC
clone_size: -; v_call: TRBV20-1; j_call: TRBJ2-7; d_call: -; cdr3_aa: CSAATQDSPEQYF; cdr3_nt: TGCAGTGCTGCGACCCAAGACTCTCCCGAGCAGTACTTC